The source of this TCR beta chain is a study of T cells in Graves' hyperthyroidism and ophthalmopathy. The V gene lost 5 bases and the J gene lost 8 bases, with 22 bases spanning the gap. CDR1 is SQVTM and CDR2 is ANQGSEA in the germline V gene. The CDR3 has 15 residues. TCR beta CDR3 regions were amplified from RNA transcripts. A set of HTBI primers served as the primers for a first-round RT-PCR of the TCR CDR3. Each CDR3 protein gets one entry after TCRdb re-called the multiplex PCR reads with MiXCR. The sample lists hundreds of thousands of distinct CDR3 sequences; 38% were seen once. The rearrangement links TRBV29-1 to TRBJ1-3, with D tentatively TRBD1 (6 bases). Sequenced input: blood. The sequence was obtained from a man between 18 and 35 years old with Graves' hyperthyroidism. As DNA, the CDR3 is TGCAGCGTTCTCATCTCCAGGGGAGACGGAGACACCATATATTTT. This encodes CSVLISRGDGDTIYF.